The present T cell receptor (beta chain) was sequenced within a study of blood T cell repertoires in COVID-19. Overall study: Sources were T cells, B-cell-depleted T cells, or PBMCs; the material itself was cDNA or gDNA.

Measured with immunoSEQ multiplex PCR; TCRdb has only the in-frame clones, and not every one. The data hold about 360,000 clones, with 75% to 90% observed a single time. The CDR3 spans 13 residues. Input material: peripheral blood. The chain recombines TRBV12-2 with TRBJ1-2; TRBD1, as called in the table, went unchecked against the DNA. TRBV12-2 is deemed a pseudogene. This clonotype was obtained from a woman aged 55 to 70 with COVID-19, enrolled during active disease. In DNA form, the CDR3 reads TGTGCAAGTCGCTTAGCAACCCACAGCCCCGGCACCTTC. Translating it yields CASRLATHSPGTF.